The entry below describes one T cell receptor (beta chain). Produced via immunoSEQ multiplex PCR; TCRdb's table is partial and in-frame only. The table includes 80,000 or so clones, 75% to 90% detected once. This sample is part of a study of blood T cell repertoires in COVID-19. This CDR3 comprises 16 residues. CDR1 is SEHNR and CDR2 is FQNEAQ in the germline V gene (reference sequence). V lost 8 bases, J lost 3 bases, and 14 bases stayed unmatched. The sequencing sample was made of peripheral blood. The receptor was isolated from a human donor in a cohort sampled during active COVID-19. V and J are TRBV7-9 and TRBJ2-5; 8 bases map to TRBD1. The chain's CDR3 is CASLGPFRTGKETQYF. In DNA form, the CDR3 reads TGTGCCAGCCTCGGCCCGTTTAGGACAGGGAAAGAGACCCAGTACTTC.